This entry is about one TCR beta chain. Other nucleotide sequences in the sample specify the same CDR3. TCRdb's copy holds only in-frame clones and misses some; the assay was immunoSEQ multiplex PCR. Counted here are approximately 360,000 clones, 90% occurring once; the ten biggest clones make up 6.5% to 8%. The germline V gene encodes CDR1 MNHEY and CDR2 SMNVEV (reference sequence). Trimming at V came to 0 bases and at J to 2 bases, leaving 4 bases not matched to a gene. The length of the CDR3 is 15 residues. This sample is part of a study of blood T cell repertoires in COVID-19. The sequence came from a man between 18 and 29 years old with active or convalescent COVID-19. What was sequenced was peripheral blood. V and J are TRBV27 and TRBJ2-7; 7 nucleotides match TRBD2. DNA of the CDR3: TGTGCCAGCAGTTTATCCGGCGGGGGAACCTACGAGCAGTACTTC. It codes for CASSLSGGGTYEQYF.